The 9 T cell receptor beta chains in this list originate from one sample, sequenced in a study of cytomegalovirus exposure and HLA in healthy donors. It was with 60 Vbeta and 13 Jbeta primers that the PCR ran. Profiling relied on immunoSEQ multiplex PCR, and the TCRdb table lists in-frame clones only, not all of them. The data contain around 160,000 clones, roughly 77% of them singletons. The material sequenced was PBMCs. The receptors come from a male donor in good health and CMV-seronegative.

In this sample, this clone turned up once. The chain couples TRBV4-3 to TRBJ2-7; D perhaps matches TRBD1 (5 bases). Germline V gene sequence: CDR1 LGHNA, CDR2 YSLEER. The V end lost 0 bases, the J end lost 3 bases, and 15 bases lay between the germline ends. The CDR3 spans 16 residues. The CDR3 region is CASSQEVPRGNYEQYF. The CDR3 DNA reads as TGCGCCAGCAGCCAAGAAGTGCCTAGGGGAAACTACGAGCAGTACTTC.

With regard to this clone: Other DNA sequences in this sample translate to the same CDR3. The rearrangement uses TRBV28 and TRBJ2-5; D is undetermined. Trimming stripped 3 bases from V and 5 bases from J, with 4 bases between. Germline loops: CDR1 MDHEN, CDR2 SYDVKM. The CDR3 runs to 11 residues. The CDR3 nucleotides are TGTGCCAGCAGTTTCTCGGAGACCCAGTACTTC. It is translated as CASSFSETQYF.

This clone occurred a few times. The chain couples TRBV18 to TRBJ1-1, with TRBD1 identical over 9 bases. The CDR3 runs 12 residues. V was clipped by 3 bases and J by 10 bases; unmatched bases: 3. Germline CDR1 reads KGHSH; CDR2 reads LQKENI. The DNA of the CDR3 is TGTGCCAGCTCACCCCAACAGGGGGCAGCTTTCTTT. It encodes CASSPQQGAAFF.

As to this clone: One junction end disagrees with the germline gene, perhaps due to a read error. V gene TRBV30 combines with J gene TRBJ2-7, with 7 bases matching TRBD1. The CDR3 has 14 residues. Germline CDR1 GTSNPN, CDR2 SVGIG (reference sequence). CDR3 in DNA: TGTGCCTGGACCCGGGACAGCAATTCCTACGGGCAGTACTTC. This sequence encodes CAWTRDSNSYGQYF.

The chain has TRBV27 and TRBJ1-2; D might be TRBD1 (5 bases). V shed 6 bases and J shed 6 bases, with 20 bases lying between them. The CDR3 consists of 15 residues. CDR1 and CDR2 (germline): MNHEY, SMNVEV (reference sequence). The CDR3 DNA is TGTGCCAGCAGCGTTTCCGGTCCCTCGGGGGATGGCTACACCTTC. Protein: CASSVSGPSGDGYTF.

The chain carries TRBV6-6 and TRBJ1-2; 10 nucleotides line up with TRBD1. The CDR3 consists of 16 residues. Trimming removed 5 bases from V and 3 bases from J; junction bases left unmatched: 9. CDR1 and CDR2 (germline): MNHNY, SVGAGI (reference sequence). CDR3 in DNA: TGTGCCAGCAGTCCCGACAGGGGGCGACCCCACTATGGCTACACCTTC. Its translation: CASSPDRGRPHYGYTF.

CDR3 loop: CASSSGLAIYNEQFF. The CDR3 region has the DNA TGTGCCAGCAGCTCGGGACTAGCCATCTACAATGAGCAGTTCTTC. The chain couples TRBV7-3 to TRBJ2-1; 9 bases fit TRBD2. Germline values: CDR1 SGHTA, CDR2 FQGTGA. CDR3 length: 15 amino acids. Losses at the gene ends were 4 bases for V and 3 bases for J; bases not matched to a gene: 4. Full variable domain (missing parts from reference TRBV7-3 and TRBJ2-1): GAGVSQTPSNKVTEKGKYVELRCDPISGHTALYWYRQSLGQGPEFLIYFQGTGAADDSGLPNDRFFAVRPEGSVSTLKIQRTERGDSAVYLCASSSGLAIYNEQFFGPGTRLTVL.

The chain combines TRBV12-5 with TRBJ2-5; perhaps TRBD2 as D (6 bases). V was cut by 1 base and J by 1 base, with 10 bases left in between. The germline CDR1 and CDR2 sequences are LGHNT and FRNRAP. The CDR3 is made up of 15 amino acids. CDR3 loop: CASGLGDGGQETQYF. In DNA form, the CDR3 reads TGTGCTAGTGGTTTGGGAGACGGGGGCCAAGAGACCCAGTACTTC. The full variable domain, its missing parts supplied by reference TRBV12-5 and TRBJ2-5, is DARVTQTPRHKVTEMGQEVTMRCQPILGHNTVFWYRQTMMQGLELLAYFRNRAPLDDSGMPKDRFSAEMPDATLATLKIQPSEPRDSAVYFCASGLGDGGQETQYFGPGTRLLVL.

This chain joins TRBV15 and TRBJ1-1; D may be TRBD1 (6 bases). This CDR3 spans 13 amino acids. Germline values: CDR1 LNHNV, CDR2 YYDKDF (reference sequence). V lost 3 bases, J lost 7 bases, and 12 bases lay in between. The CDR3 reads CATSRVTGLEAFF. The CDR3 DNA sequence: TGTGCCACCAGCAGGGTGACAGGCCTTGAAGCTTTCTTT.